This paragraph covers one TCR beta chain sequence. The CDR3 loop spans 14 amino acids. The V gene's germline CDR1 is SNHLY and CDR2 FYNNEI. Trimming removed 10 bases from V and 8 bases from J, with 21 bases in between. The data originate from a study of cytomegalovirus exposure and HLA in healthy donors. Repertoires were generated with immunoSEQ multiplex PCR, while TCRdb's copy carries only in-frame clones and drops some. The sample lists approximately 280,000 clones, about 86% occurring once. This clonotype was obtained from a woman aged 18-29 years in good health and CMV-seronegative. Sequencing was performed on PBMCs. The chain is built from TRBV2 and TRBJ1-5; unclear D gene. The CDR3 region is CATWYPGSSEPQHF. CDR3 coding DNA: TGTGCCACCTGGTACCCGGGTTCAAGTGAGCCCCAGCATTTT. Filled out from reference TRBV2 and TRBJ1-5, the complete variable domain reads EPEVTQTPSHQVTQMGQEVILRCVPISNHLYFYWYRQILGQKVEFLVSFYNNEISEKSEIFDDQFSVERPDGSNFTLKIRSTKLEDSAMYFCATWYPGSSEPQHFGDGTRLSIL.